This T cell receptor (beta chain) appears in the sequencing data of a study of early T cells in non-severe SARS-CoV-2 infection. Many counts were recorded for this clonotype. TCRdb reanalysed the 5' RACE reads using MiXCR and keeps one entry per CDR3 protein. There are around 82,000 distinct CDR3 sequences in the sample; about 12% occur only once, and more than 3% lies in the top ten. V was clipped by 6 bases and J by 3 bases; unmatched bases: 8. This CDR3 contains 15 residues. Looked up from germline, CDR1 is WSHSY and CDR2 is SAAADI. V gene TRBV10-2 combines with J gene TRBJ2-3, with TRBD2 identical over 8 bases. The source is an adult who was a healthcare worker with PCR-confirmed SARS-CoV-2 infection or an uninfected control (not recorded which). Specimen: whole blood. CDR3 DNA sequence: TGCGCCAGCAGACTCGGGAGGGTTCGAACAGATACGCAGTATTTT. This gives the protein CASRLGRVRTDTQYF.